The 13 T cell receptor beta chains below come from one sample, sequenced in a study of follicular helper T cells after annual influenza vaccination. TCRdb's copy holds only in-frame clones and misses some; the assay was immunoSEQ multiplex PCR. The top ten clones hold 0.77% of a sample with roughly 6,100 clones, approximately 78% of them seen once. Time point of the sample: 2015-2016 season, pre-vaccination. Material: CXCR5- memory CD4+ T cells sorted from blood, obtained on the day of influenza vaccination. The source is an adult who received the influenza vaccine.

The genes are TRBV2 and TRBJ1-2; 9 bases agree with TRBD1. The CDR3 totals 13 residues. J lost 5 bases, V lost 8 bases, and 6 bases had no gene match. Germline V gene data show CDR1 as SNHLY and CDR2 as FYNNEI. CDR3: CASLQGAFYGYTF. The CDR3 nucleotides read TGTGCCAGCCTACAGGGGGCCTTTTATGGCTACACCTTC.

This chain connects TRBV5-1 to TRBJ2-1; perhaps TRBD2 as D (5 bases). V lost 0 bases to trimming and J lost 1 base, with 11 bases between them. The CDR3 length is 16 residues. In germline, CDR1 is SGHRS, CDR2 YFSETQ. CDR3 sequence reads: CASSLVAGLSYNEQFF. As DNA, the CDR3 is TGCGCCAGCAGCTTGGTGGCAGGACTTTCCTACAATGAGCAGTTCTTC.

This chain connects TRBV2 to TRBJ1-4; D may be TRBD1 (6 bases). Deletions cut 6 bases from V and 8 bases from J, with 16 bases between. CDR1 and CDR2 from the germline V gene are SNHLY and FYNNEI. The CDR3 spans 14 residues. DNA for the CDR3: TGTGCCAGCAGACAACAGGGTATAGGGGAAAAACTGTTTTTT. This encodes CASRQQGIGEKLFF.

This clone was counted once. The V gene is TRBV11-3, the J gene TRBJ1-6; 10 nucleotides match TRBD1. The junction had 6 bases not matched to a gene; V was cut back by 1 base and J by 9 bases. The CDR3 contains 16 residues. Germline CDR1 SGHNT, CDR2 YENEEA. The CDR3: CASSLAAGTGASPLHF. The CDR3 DNA reads as TGTGCCAGCAGCTTAGCGGCCGGGACAGGGGCTTCACCCCTCCACTTT.

The chain uses TRBV5-1 and TRBJ1-1; 7 bases are shared with TRBD1. Germline-derived CDR1 and CDR2 are SGHRS and YFSETQ. V dropped 4 bases and J dropped 4; count of bases not matched to a gene: 4. This CDR3 is built from 13 residues. The CDR3 spells CASSTGVRTEAFF. CDR3 in DNA: TGCGCCAGCAGCACAGGGGTGCGCACTGAAGCTTTCTTT. Looking up the rest from reference TRBV5-1 and TRBJ1-1 gives the full variable domain: KAGVTQTPRYLIKTRGQQVTLSCSPISGHRSVSWYQQTPGQGLQFLFEYFSETQRNKGNFPGRFSGRQFSNSRSEMNVSTLELGDSALYLCASSTGVRTEAFFGQGTRLTVV.

The chain uses TRBV11-3 and TRBJ1-2; perhaps TRBD1 as D (5 bases). This CDR3 has 13 amino acids. Germline loops: CDR1 SGHNT, CDR2 YENEEA. V was shortened by 5 bases and J by 4 bases, with 11 bases between the two germline ends. This CDR3 is CASSRGNGYGYTF. CDR3 sequence (DNA): TGTGCCAGCAGCCGGGGGAATGGCTATGGCTACACCTTC.

V usage is TRBV5-1 and J usage is TRBJ2-7; 10 bases fit TRBD1. The germline V gene has CDR1 SGHRS and CDR2 YFSETQ. This CDR3 comprises 16 residues. J was trimmed by 2 bases and V by 1 base; bases with no gene match: 6. CDR3 coding DNA: TGCGCCAGCAGCTTGATTTCCGGGACAGGGGCCTACGAGCAGTACTTC. Its protein product is CASSLISGTGAYEQYF.

The CDR3 is CASSSGARNTIYF. In DNA, the CDR3 is TGTGCCAGCAGCTCCGGGGCCCGAAACACCATATATTTT. The rearrangement uses TRBV7-8 and TRBJ1-3; perhaps TRBD1 as D (5 bases). The CDR3 consists of 13 residues. CDR1 is SGHVS and CDR2 is FQNEAQ in the germline V gene. Trimming cost V 4 bases and J 5 bases, with 9 bases left between them.

The chain is built from TRBV2 and TRBJ2-3; either TRBD1 or TRBD2 may fit D (6 bases each). The length of the CDR3 is 14 residues. CDR1 is SNHLY, CDR2 FYNNEI, per germline. V was clipped by 4 bases and J by 4 bases, with 12 bases between them. The DNA for the CDR3 is TGTGCCAGCAGTGTAACGGGGGCACCAGATACGCAGTATTTT. It translates to CASSVTGAPDTQYF. The entire variable domain, with the rest obtained from reference TRBV2 and TRBJ2-3, is as follows: EPEVTQTPSHQVTQMGQEVILRCVPISNHLYFYWYRQILGQKVEFLVSFYNNEISEKSEIFDDQFSVERPDGSNFTLKIRSTKLEDSAMYFCASSVTGAPDTQYFGPGTRLTVL.

The sample holds one count of this clone. This sequence joins TRBV7-6 and TRBJ1-6, with D perhaps matching TRBD1 (6 bases). V gave up 1 base and J gave up 5 bases, with 12 bases separating them. CDR3 length: 16 residues. Germline V gene sequence: CDR1 SGHVS, CDR2 FNYEAQ. The CDR3 sequence: CASSLGLGGNNSPLHF. The CDR3 DNA is TGTGCCAGCAGCTTAGGTTTAGGGGGTAATAATTCACCCCTCCACTTT.

The chain employs TRBV19 and TRBJ2-5, with 12 positions matching TRBD2. With V trimmed by 5 bases and J by 4 bases, 8 bases remained unmatched. This CDR3 has 16 residues. Germline V gives CDR1 LNHDA, CDR2 SQIVND (reference sequence). The chain's CDR3 is CASSATSGGLGETQYF. The CDR3 DNA reads TGTGCCAGTAGTGCCACTAGCGGGGGGCTTGGAGAGACCCAGTACTTC.

This chain links TRBV9 with TRBJ1-5; D call uncertain. The CDR3 runs 14 residues. Per the germline V gene, CDR1 is SGDLS and CDR2 is YYNGEE. The germline V and J ends were trimmed by 2 bases and 9 bases, with 15 bases remaining between them. CDR3 region: CASSVFPDSRPQHF. In DNA form, the CDR3 reads TGTGCCAGCAGCGTTTTTCCGGACTCAAGGCCCCAGCATTTT.

V usage is TRBV18 and J usage is TRBJ1-3; no firm D call. The V gene's germline CDR1 is KGHSH and CDR2 LQKENI. The CDR3 consists of 17 residues. Trimming removed 2 bases at V and 0 bases at J, with 14 bases between. The CDR3: CASSPMNSKSSGNTIYF. In DNA, the CDR3 is TGTGCCAGCTCACCAATGAACAGCAAAAGCTCTGGAAACACCATATATTTT.